The next 18 T cell receptor beta chains were all read from a single sample in a study of CXCR3-negative and CXCR3-positive naive CD8 T cells. It was by 5' RACE with UMI labels that the TRB cDNA libraries were prepared. TCRdb re-called the 5' RACE reads; every CDR3 protein appears as one record, without DNA. The sample totals about 130,000 distinct CDR3 sequences. Sequencing was done on a sample of naive CXCR3- CD8+ T cells from blood. The subset is: CD45RO-CCR7+CD27+CD95- naive CD8+ T cells lacking CXCR3 (TNR3-). These receptors all come from a human donor in good health. Some clones in this sample may be carry-over from other donors' samples.

The rearrangement links TRBV7-8 to TRBJ2-2; TCRdb gives TRBD1 as the D gene, but with no DNA this cannot be confirmed. This CDR3 is 14 amino acids long. Germline V gives CDR1 SGHVS, CDR2 FQNEAQ. The CDR3 protein is CASRNGTGDGELFF.

The chain is built from TRBV20-1 and TRBJ2-7; the D gene TCRdb calls, TRBD1, cannot be checked with no DNA. This CDR3 region has 14 residues. Germline CDR1 is DFQATT and CDR2 is SNEGSKA (reference sequence). The CDR3 sequence is CSARDRSHEYEQYF.

This chain connects TRBV2 to TRBJ2-1; the TCRdb call, TRBD1, lacks DNA for checking. CDR3 length: 16 amino acids. The germline CDR1 and CDR2 sequences are SNHLY and FYNNEI. The CDR3 here is CASKPPSGPSTVEKFF.

The chain combines TRBV2 with TRBJ2-5; TCRdb's assignment of TRBD1 cannot be checked, as there is no DNA. CDR1 and CDR2 (germline): SNHLY, FYNNEI. CDR3 length: 16 amino acids. CDR3 sequence: CASSNGHSNFQETQYF. Looking up the rest from reference TRBV2 and TRBJ2-5 gives the full variable domain: EPEVTQTPSHQVTQMGQEVILRCVPISNHLYFYWYRQILGQKVEFLVSFYNNEISEKSEIFDDQFSVERPDGSNFTLKIRSTKLEDSAMYFCASSNGHSNFQETQYFGPGTRLLVL.

This chain links TRBV4-1 with TRBJ2-1; TCRdb designates TRBD1, a call that cannot be tested without DNA. CDR1 is MGHRA and CDR2 is YSYEKL in the germline V gene. This CDR3 comprises 16 residues. The CDR3 region is CASSQDRSQGYNEQFF.

The chain joins TRBV19 to TRBJ2-1; TCRdb designates TRBD1, a call that cannot be tested without DNA. CDR1 and CDR2 (germline): LNHDA, SQIVND (reference sequence). This CDR3 comprises 16 residues. CDR3 loop: CASSPDVSTPNNEQFF.

This rearrangement joins TRBV9 to TRBJ1-1; TCRdb selects TRBD1, and the lack of DNA leaves this call unchecked. The CDR3 extends over 15 amino acids. Looked up from germline, CDR1 is SGDLS and CDR2 is YYNGEE. CDR3 protein: CASSVTGTGAEGAFF.

The V and J genes are TRBV28 and TRBJ2-1; absent DNA, TCRdb's TRBD2 call cannot be checked. CDR1 and CDR2 (germline): MDHEN, SYDVKM. The CDR3 covers 15 residues. The CDR3 region is CASSFRGARVGEQFF. The full variable domain, completed using reference TRBV28 and TRBJ2-1, is DVKVTQSSRYLVKRTGEKVFLECVQDMDHENMFWYRQDPGLGLRLIYFSYDVKMKEKGDIPEGYSVSREKKERFSLILESASTNQTSMYLCASSFRGARVGEQFFGPGTRLTVL.

The J gene is TRBJ2-5, the V gene TRBV29-1; the TRBD2 assignment by TCRdb is unverifiable without DNA. The CDR3 consists of 12 residues. CDR1 and CDR2 (germline): SQVTM, ANQGSEA. This CDR3 is CSVRLVQETQYF. Filled out from reference TRBV29-1 and TRBJ2-5, the complete variable domain reads SAVISQKPSRDICQRGTSLTIQCQVDSQVTMMFWYRQQPGQSLTLIATANQGSEATYESGFVIDKFPISRPNLTFSTLTVSNMSPEDSSIYLCSVRLVQETQYFGPGTRLLVL.

The chain links TRBV6-5 to TRBJ2-2; TCRdb calls TRBD1, which cannot be checked without DNA. Germline V lookup: CDR1 MNHEY, CDR2 SVGAGI. This CDR3 is built from 18 residues. The CDR3 region is CASSYPKPGDANTGELFF.

The gene calls are TRBV12-3 or TRBV12-4 and TRBJ2-7; TCRdb's D gene call, TRBD1, goes unchecked for lack of DNA. This CDR3 spans 15 amino acids. CDR3 region: CASSPPGTETYEQYF.

The chain carries TRBV7-6 and TRBJ2-4. Looked up from germline, CDR1 is SGHVS and CDR2 is FNYEAQ. This CDR3 is built from 13 residues. CDR3: CASSLAGFDIQYF. Using reference TRBV7-6 and TRBJ2-4 for the parts outside the CDR3, the full variable domain is GAGVSQSPRYKVTKRGQDVALRCDPISGHVSLYWYRQALGQGPEFLTYFNYEAQQDKSGLPNDRFSAERPEGSISTLTIQRTEQRDSAMYRCASSLAGFDIQYFGAGTRLSVL.

The rearrangement uses TRBV28 and TRBJ2-1; the D call of TRBD1 rests on TCRdb alone, since no DNA is present to check it. The CDR3 consists of 13 residues. CDR1 is MDHEN, CDR2 SYDVKM, per germline. The CDR3 protein is CAIRQGVTNEQFF.

The chain uses TRBV13 and TRBJ2-1; TCRdb gives TRBD2 as the D gene, but with no DNA this cannot be confirmed. The CDR3 consists of 13 residues. Looked up from germline, CDR1 is PRHDT and CDR2 is FYEKMQ (reference sequence). CDR3 residues: CASSLLSDNEQFF.

The chain uses TRBV27 and TRBJ2-3; TCRdb outputs TRBD1, but without DNA this stays unchecked. Germline V gene sequence: CDR1 MNHEY, CDR2 SMNVEV (reference sequence). The CDR3 contains 13 residues. The CDR3 loop reads CASSPRGIDTQYF.

V gene TRBV6-1 combines with J gene TRBJ2-5; TCRdb's assignment of TRBD1 cannot be checked, as there is no DNA. The CDR3 length is 14 residues. Germline CDR1 and CDR2: MNHNS and SASEGT. The CDR3 spells CASSNDGTQETQYF.

The chain recombines TRBV7-6 with TRBJ1-2; the D call from TCRdb, TRBD1, cannot be confirmed without DNA. Germline CDR1 SGHVS, CDR2 FNYEAQ. CDR3 length: 13 residues. CDR3 residues: CASSATGNDGYTF.

The chain uses TRBV5-4 and TRBJ1-1; TCRdb calls TRBD1, which cannot be checked without DNA. The CDR3 length is 14 residues. Germline lookup yields CDR1 SGHNT and CDR2 YYREEE (reference sequence). This CDR3 is CASSSRDRNTEAFF.